The source of this T cell receptor (beta chain) is a study of human thymus T cells. About this clone: What it recognizes is unknown. Other nucleotide sequences from this sample produce the same CDR3.

The protocol was immunoSEQ multiplex PCR, while the TCRdb copy is restricted to in-frame clones and leaves out a portion. The profile shows 65,000 to 90,000 clones, roughly 94% of them singletons. Findings and limits, study-wide: A high degree of thymic repertoire overlap among unrelated individuals was reported in related research. It looked as if thymic and blood repertoires used V and J genes in a biased way.

The CDR3 totals 17 residues. The ends were cut back, 0 bases at V and 11 bases at J, with 22 bases in the middle. The germline CDR1 and CDR2 sequences are LGHNA and YSLEER. The thymus was resected at corrective cardiac surgery. Immunologically healthy infants in Finland undergoing congenital heart defect surgery were the donors. The rearrangement joins TRBV4-3 to TRBJ1-4; unclear D gene. The source of this sequence is a girl less than two years old with a congenital heart defect but otherwise immunologically healthy. Sequenced input: thymus tissue. Here the CDR3 reads CASSQETVPRKIGKLFF. For the CDR3, the DNA is TGCGCCAGCAGCCAAGAGACGGTACCCAGAAAAATCGGGAAACTGTTTTTT.